The 30 T cell receptor beta chains presented below share a single source sample, sequenced in a study of blood T cells in healthy people across ages. Combining a sample-barcoded 5' primer with a J-beta primer mix, a second PCR ran for roughly 7 to 11 cycles. Each CDR3 protein gets one entry after TCRdb re-called the 5' RACE reads with MiXCR. The sample carries about 930,000 distinct CDR3 sequences, almost 30% recorded once. This sample was also put to use in a study of T cells of mothers and their children.

Input material: blood. The receptor set was obtained from a woman in her 40s in good health.

This clonotype was counted many times. The chain joins TRBV7-2 to TRBJ2-5; 13 bases are a match to TRBD2. Trimming at V came to 1 base and at J to 0 bases, leaving 5 bases not matched to a gene. CDR1 and CDR2 from the germline V gene are SGHTA and FQGNSA. CDR3 size: 18 residues. CDR3 protein: CASSLGTSGGLYQETQYF. The CDR3, as DNA: TGTGCCAGCAGCTTAGGGACTAGCGGGGGCCTGTACCAAGAGACCCAGTACTTC.

The gene calls are TRBV12-3 or TRBV12-4 and TRBJ1-2; D not resolved. This CDR3 spans 13 amino acids. V was cut by 2 bases and J by 5 bases, with 9 bases left in between. The CDR3 is CASSLLQSYGYTF. Written as DNA, the CDR3 is TGTGCCAGCAGTTTATTACAGTCATATGGCTACACCTTC.

Notes on this clonotype: At one end the junction does not follow the germline gene, possibly because of a read error. The chain employs TRBV20-1 and TRBJ2-3, with 10 bases that match TRBD2. The CDR3 runs 17 residues. The germline CDR1 and CDR2 sequences are DFQATT and SNEGSKA (reference sequence). CDR3 coding DNA: TGCGGTGCTACGGGACGCCTCGGGACTAGCGGCACAGATACGCAGTATTTT. It specifies CGATGRLGTSGTDTQYF.

The V call is TRBV6-2 or TRBV6-3, the J call TRBJ2-5; D perhaps matches TRBD2 (6 bases). Per germline, CDR1 MNHEY and CDR2 SVGEGT. V was shortened by 4 bases and J by 1 base, with 13 bases between the two germline ends. CDR3 length equals 15 residues. CDR3 in DNA: TGTGCCAGCAGTTCCGGGACTCAGATCCAAGAGACCCAGTACTTC. This encodes CASSSGTQIQETQYF.

This clonotype was seen a few times. This chain uses TRBV7-2 with TRBJ2-2; D may be TRBD1 or TRBD2 (5 bases each). The CDR3 is made up of 14 amino acids. Germline V gives CDR1 SGHTA, CDR2 FQGNSA. The V end was cut by 3 bases, the J end by 6 bases, with 11 bases between. CDR3 nucleotide sequence: TGTGCCAGCAGCTTTGTACTAGGGGCCGGGGAGCTGTTTTTT. This encodes CASSFVLGAGELFF.

This rearrangement joins TRBV9 to TRBJ2-3, with 10 bases matching TRBD1. Per the germline V gene, CDR1 is SGDLS and CDR2 is YYNGEE. Germline trimming cut 4 bases from V and 5 bases from J; bases unmatched to any gene: 7. This CDR3 comprises 15 residues. The chain's CDR3 is CASSSGTGVGDTQYF. DNA of the CDR3: TGTGCCAGCAGCTCCGGGACAGGGGTCGGAGATACGCAGTATTTT.

This clonotype was counted a few times. This chain connects TRBV4-3 to TRBJ2-5; D remains ambiguous. The CDR3 covers 14 residues. The V gene's germline CDR1 is LGHNA and CDR2 YSLEER. V was pared by 0 bases and J by 9 bases, with 14 bases between. The CDR3 nucleotides read TGCGCCAGCAGCCAAGATCGGTCATTTGAGGCCCAGTACTTC. As protein: CASSQDRSFEAQYF.

This clonotype was counted at least ten times. V is TRBV29-1 and J is TRBJ2-1; 9 bases map to TRBD1. J gave up 9 bases and V 5 bases, and 5 bases lay outside the gene matches. This CDR3 spans 12 amino acids. CDR1 and CDR2 (germline): SQVTM, ANQGSEA. Here the CDR3 DNA reads TGCAGCGTTCCAGACAGGGGGAGTGAGCAGTTCTTC. It yields the protein CSVPDRGSEQFF.

Note on this clonotype: One base away lies a much larger clone, so this may be a sequencing read error. Given the absence of the conserved phenylalanine or tryptophan at the CDR3 end, a read error is likely. V is TRBV7-9 and J is TRBJ2-7; 9 nucleotides align to TRBD1. CDR1 is SEHNR, CDR2 FQNEAQ, per germline (reference sequence). Trimming removed 5 bases from V and 4 bases from J; junction bases left unmatched: 6. The CDR3 consists of 14 residues. The CDR3 is CASSHRDRVYEQYL. CDR3 sequence (DNA): TGTGCCAGCAGCCACCGGGACAGGGTGTACGAGCAGTACTTA.

The chain is built from TRBV5-1 and TRBJ2-2; 7 nucleotides agree with TRBD1. With 4 bases clipped from V and 5 bases from J, the junction kept 11 bases outside the gene matches. Germline assignment: CDR1 SGHRS and CDR2 YFSETQ. This CDR3 is 16 amino acids long. As DNA, the CDR3 is TGCGCCAGCAGCCTGGGACAGCCCCTGGAAACCGGGGAGCTGTTTTTT. Translating it yields CASSLGQPLETGELFF.

Notes on this clonotype: This may arise from a read error, as a much more abundant clone is one base away. The chain couples TRBV14 to TRBJ2-7, with 8 bases fitting TRBD2. The J call is doubtful: the DNA matches TRBJ2-5 better. Looked up from germline, CDR1 is SGHDN and CDR2 is FVKESK. The CDR3 loop spans 13 amino acids. The CDR3 coding sequence is TGTGTCAGCAGCCAAAGACTAGCGGAGACCCAGTACTTC. This encodes CVSSQRLAETQYF.

A remark on this clonotype: This may be a read error: a much more frequent sequence differs by one nucleotide. The chain carries TRBV20-1 and TRBJ2-5; TRBD2 is a possible D gene (5 bases). V lost 5 bases to trimming and J lost 2 bases, with 15 bases between them. This CDR3 is 14 amino acids long. Germline-derived CDR1 and CDR2 are DFQATT and SNEGSKA (reference sequence). The chain's CDR3 is CSAALREPQETQYF. CDR3 nucleotide sequence: TGCAGTGCTGCCCTTAGGGAGCCGCAAGAGACCCAGTACTTC.

In its sample, this clonotype was seen a few times. The chain uses TRBV19 and TRBJ1-2, with unresolved D. The V gene lost 3 bases and the J gene lost 5 bases, with 10 bases spanning the gap. Per germline, CDR1 LNHDA and CDR2 SQIVND (reference sequence). The CDR3 loop spans 13 amino acids. This CDR3 reads CASSIGESYGYTF. CDR3 sequence (DNA): TGTGCCAGTAGTATTGGCGAGAGTTATGGCTACACCTTC. The full variable domain, in which reference TRBV19 and TRBJ1-2 provide the parts outside the CDR3, is DGGITQSPKYLFRKEGQNVTLSCEQNLNHDAMYWYRQDPGQGLRLIYYSQIVNDFQKGDIAEGYSVSREKKESFPLTVTSAQKNPTAFYLCASSIGESYGYTFGSGTRLTVV.

The J gene is TRBJ2-6, the V gene TRBV5-1, with D perhaps matching TRBD1 (6 bases). Trimming shortened V by 7 bases and J by 2 bases, and 10 bases separated the two germline ends. This CDR3 is built from 14 residues. Germline assignment: CDR1 SGHRS and CDR2 YFSETQ. CDR3 residues: CASGEGAGANVLTF. CDR3 nucleotides: TGCGCCAGCGGCGAGGGGGCTGGGGCCAACGTCCTGACTTTC.

This clonotype was seen a handful of times. The genes are TRBV7-9 and TRBJ1-2; 7 bases map to TRBD1. Germline lookup yields CDR1 SEHNR and CDR2 FQNEAQ (reference sequence). V gave up 3 bases and J gave up 7 bases; unmatched junction bases: 11. There are 15 residues in the CDR3. The CDR3 coding sequence is TGTGCCAGCAGCTTCTGGACAGGAGGGGAGATTGGCTACACCTTC. Protein sequence: CASSFWTGGEIGYTF. Based on the CDR3 plus reference TRBV7-9 and TRBJ1-2, the full variable domain is DTGVSQNPRHKITKRGQNVTFRCDPISEHNRLYWYRQTLGQGPEFLTYFQNEAQLEKSRLLSDRFSAERPKGSFSTLEIQRTEQGDSAMYLCASSFWTGGEIGYTFGSGTRLTVV.

This clonotype came up a few times. The rearrangement uses TRBV4-3 and TRBJ1-1; D is unclear. From germline, CDR1 is LGHNA and CDR2 YSLEER. The CDR3 length is 15 residues. The V end lost 3 bases, the J end lost 1 base, and 12 bases lay between the germline ends. This chain's CDR3 is CASSHGERPNTEAFF. The CDR3, as DNA: TGCGCCAGCAGCCACGGGGAAAGACCGAACACTGAAGCTTTCTTT.

This clonotype was seen more than once but under ten times. The chain is built from TRBV7-9 and TRBJ2-3; weak D call: TRBD2 (6 bases). With 5 bases removed from V and 5 bases from J, the gap between germline ends came to 17 bases. The CDR3 length is 15 residues. In germline, CDR1 is SEHNR, CDR2 FQNEAQ (reference sequence). The chain's CDR3 is CASSQLATPLDTQYF. The CDR3 region has the DNA TGTGCCAGCAGCCAACTAGCTACTCCCCTAGATACGCAGTATTTT.

V usage is TRBV12-3 or TRBV12-4 and J usage is TRBJ2-4; TRBD2 agrees at 9 bases. V lost 8 bases and J lost 13; bases outside the gene matches: 18. The CDR3 is 15 amino acids. DNA for the CDR3: TGTGCCAGCGCCTCCGGGACTAGCATGTCGAATGAGCAGTACTTC. Its translation: CASASGTSMSNEQYF.

Details on this clonotype: A much bigger clone sits one base away, suggesting this may be a read error. V usage is TRBV7-2 and J usage is TRBJ1-2; D possibly corresponds to TRBD1 (6 bases). Germline-derived CDR1 and CDR2 are SGHTA and FQGNSA. V lost 4 bases and J lost 4, with 10 bases in between. The CDR3 length is 13 residues. The CDR3 reads CASSSGACYGYTF. The CDR3 DNA is TGTGCCAGCAGCTCAGGGGCATGCTATGGCTACACCTTC.

As regards this clonotype: Just one base apart from a much larger clone, this may be a read error. The rearrangement uses TRBV7-9 and TRBJ2-7; weak D call: TRBD1 (7 bases). Germline CDR1 and CDR2: SEHNR and FQNEAQ (reference sequence). The V end was cut by 7 bases, the J end by 1 base, with 17 bases between. The CDR3 is 15 amino acids. This CDR3 reads CASIARQGLSYEQYF. Here the CDR3 DNA reads TGTGCCAGCATCGCGCGACAGGGACTTTCCTACGAGCAGTACTTC.

Comment on this clonotype: This may be a read error, as it is one base from a much larger clone. The chain combines TRBV29-1 with TRBJ2-7; D not certain. There are 13 residues in the CDR3. In germline, CDR1 is SQVTM, CDR2 ANQGSEA. The V gene lost 6 bases and the J gene lost 5 bases, with 17 bases spanning the gap. CDR3 region: CSVRTPAGHEQYF. CDR3 nucleotide sequence: TGCAGCGTCCGGACCCCAGCAGGACACGAGCAGTACTTC.

J is TRBJ1-1 and V is TRBV30; D is undetermined. The V end lost 3 bases, the J end lost 0 bases, and 8 bases lay between the germline ends. This CDR3 contains 13 residues. The germline CDR1 and CDR2 sequences are GTSNPN and SVGIG (reference sequence). CDR3 loop: CAWRGKMNTEAFF. In DNA, the CDR3 is TGTGCCTGGAGAGGGAAAATGAACACTGAAGCTTTCTTT.

With regard to this clonotype: This may arise from a read error, as a much more abundant clone is one base away. The chain carries TRBV20-1 and TRBJ1-2; D unresolved. Germline V gene data show CDR1 as DFQATT and CDR2 as SNEGSKA (reference sequence). The CDR3 is 13 residues long. The CDR3 bases are TGCAGTGCTGGAGACGCGGGGAACTATGGCTACACCTTC. It is translated as CSAGDAGNYGYTF.

The V call is TRBV30, the J call TRBJ2-3; maybe TRBD1 (6 bases). Trimming cost V 1 base and J 0 bases, with 11 bases left between them. CDR3 size: 15 residues. Germline CDR1 is GTSNPN and CDR2 is SVGIG (reference sequence). CDR3 sequence (DNA): TGTGCCTGGAGTGCAACAGGGATTAGCACAGATACGCAGTATTTT. Translation: CAWSATGISTDTQYF. The complete variable domain, with remaining parts taken from reference TRBV30 and TRBJ2-3, reads SQTIHQWPATLVQPVGSPLSLECTVEGTSNPNLYWYRQAAGRGLQLLFYSVGIGQISSEVPQNLSASRPQDRQFILSSKKLLLSDSGFYLCAWSATGISTDTQYFGPGTRLTVL.

As concerns this clonotype: Given a much more abundant clone one base away, this may be a read error. V usage is TRBV7-7 and J usage is TRBJ2-1; perhaps D is TRBD1 or TRBD2 (6 bases each). The length of the CDR3 is 14 residues. Germline-derived CDR1 and CDR2 are SSHAT and FNYEAQ (reference sequence). The CDR3 spells CASSGSTGGNGQFF. CDR3 DNA sequence: TGTGCTAGCAGCGGGTCCACCGGGGGCAATGGGCAGTTCTTC.

The rearrangement links TRBV20-1 to TRBJ1-2, with TRBD1 matching 9 bases. With V trimmed by 6 bases and J by 3 bases, 14 bases remained unmatched. There are 16 residues in the CDR3. Germline V lookup: CDR1 DFQATT, CDR2 SNEGSKA (reference sequence). The CDR3 is CSADTPGQGSYYGYTF. CDR3 sequence (DNA): TGCAGTGCGGATACCCCGGGACAGGGCTCTTACTATGGCTACACCTTC.

This clonotype was found many times. V is TRBV29-1 and J is TRBJ2-3; no clear D. The V end was cut by 0 bases, the J end by 3 bases, with 10 bases between. CDR3 size: 14 residues. Per germline, CDR1 SQVTM and CDR2 ANQGSEA. DNA for the CDR3: TGCAGCGTTGAAGATGCCGGCACGACAGATACGCAGTATTTT. Protein sequence: CSVEDAGTTDTQYF.

This clonotype was detected ten times or more. V usage is TRBV4-1 and J usage is TRBJ2-5, with D perhaps TRBD2 (6 bases). Trimming took 1 base from V and 1 from J, leaving 13 bases between them. Looked up from germline, CDR1 is MGHRA and CDR2 is YSYEKL. There are 16 residues in the CDR3. The CDR3 nucleotides are TGCGCCAGCAGCCAAGCGCGGGGTGTACTCCAAGAGACCCAGTACTTC. Protein sequence: CASSQARGVLQETQYF.

The chain joins TRBV12-3 or TRBV12-4 to TRBJ1-1, with TRBD1 as a possible D gene (5 bases). With 6 bases removed from V and 7 bases from J, the gap between germline ends came to 12 bases. This CDR3 is built from 12 residues. DNA for the CDR3: TGTGCCAGCAGGCCCGACAGCCTTGAAGCTTTCTTT. It translates to CASRPDSLEAFF.

This clonotype was seen ten or more times. The chain joins TRBV7-2 to TRBJ2-5, with a weak D call TRBD1 (6 bases). CDR3 length: 14 residues. V lost 5 bases and J 3 bases, leaving 13 bases between the germline ends. In germline, CDR1 is SGHTA, CDR2 FQGNSA. The CDR3 coding sequence is TGTGCCAGCAGCCTTTCCGGACAGAAAGAGACCCAGTACTTC. Amino acids: CASSLSGQKETQYF.